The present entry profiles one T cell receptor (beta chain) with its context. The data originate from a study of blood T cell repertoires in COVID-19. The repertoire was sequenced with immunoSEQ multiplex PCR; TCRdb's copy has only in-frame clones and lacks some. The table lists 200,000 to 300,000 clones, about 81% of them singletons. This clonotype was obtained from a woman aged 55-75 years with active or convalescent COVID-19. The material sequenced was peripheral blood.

The CDR3 is CASSLYSEQYF. CDR3 DNA sequence: TGTGCCAGCAGCTTATATAGCGAGCAGTACTTC. The genes are TRBV7-2 and TRBJ2-7; no clear D gene. The CDR3 has 11 residues. Trimming took off 2 bases at V and 6 bases at J, with 5 bases between the two ends. Germline CDR1 is SGHTA and CDR2 is FQGNSA.